This TCR beta chain came from a study of cytomegalovirus exposure and HLA in healthy donors. 60 Vbeta and 13 Jbeta primers were used in PCR. The table came from immunoSEQ multiplex PCR; TCRdb's copy has only in-frame clones and leaves some out. The repertoire includes around 170,000 clones, 65% to 85% of them detected once, and roughly 1.4% sits in the top ten. The count of this clone is one. Its specificity is unknown. Study-wide results and caveats: Most TCR sequences were seen very rarely across donors, but some public TCRs occurred in many. The study labeled 150 or so TCR beta chains cytomegalovirus-associated. Cytomegalovirus status was reportedly diagnosed by the classifier with high sensitivity and specificity. HLA-A and HLA-B allele assignments for most subjects were reportedly predicted accurately using TCR beta sequences.

The sample consisted of PBMCs. The sequence was collected from a girl aged 10 to 17 in good health and CMV-seropositive.

This chain's CDR3 is CASSRVGIQGNEQFF. The CDR3 nucleotides are TGTGCCAGCAGCCGAGTGGGTATACAGGGCAATGAGCAGTTCTTC. The chain employs TRBV7-2 and TRBJ2-1; possible D gene TRBD1, 6 bases. Germline V gives CDR1 SGHTA, CDR2 FQGNSA. This CDR3 has 15 residues. The V end lost 5 bases, the J end lost 6 bases, and 17 bases lay between the germline ends.